A single TCR beta chain is shown here with its context. A much larger clone sits a single nucleotide away, making a read error possible. The sample is drawn from a study of blood T cells in healthy people across ages. Germline values: CDR1 DFQATT, CDR2 SNEGSKA (reference sequence). The CDR3 length is 14 residues. After removal of 6 bases from V and 4 bases from J, the junction contained 8 bases not matched to a gene. Primed by a sample-barcoded 5' primer and a J-beta primer mix, a second PCR proceeded for roughly 7 to 11 cycles. TCRdb called the 5' RACE reads again in MiXCR, with one record for every CDR3 protein. The table shows 950,000 to 1,200,000 distinct CDR3 sequences, with under 40% occurring only once.

The chain joins TRBV20-1 to TRBJ2-3; 9 nucleotides line up with TRBD1. The source is a man younger than 35 in good health. The material sequenced was blood. In DNA form, the CDR3 reads TGCAGTGCCTCCGGGACAGGGAGCCCAGATACGCAGTATTTT. Translation gives CSASGTGSPDTQYF.